This TCR beta chain stems from a study of T cell changes during pregnancy in multiple sclerosis. Repertoires were generated with immunoSEQ multiplex PCR, while TCRdb's copy carries only in-frame clones and drops some. The repertoire includes 60,000 to 85,000 clones, more than 90% of them detected once, and approximately 4% sits in the top ten. V dropped 7 bases and J dropped 8; count of bases not matched to a gene: 8. CDR3 size: 14 residues. Germline-derived CDR1 and CDR2 are MGHRA and YSYEKL. The chain combines TRBV4-1 with TRBJ2-1; 10 bases fit TRBD1. The sequencing here drew on peripheral blood, taken after pregnancy. This TCR derives from a female donor in good health, enrolled as a control in a pregnancy study. The CDR3 nucleotides are TGCGCCAGCAACCGGGACAGGGGATTCGATGAGCAGTTCTTC. As protein: CASNRDRGFDEQFF.